Shown below are 21 T cell receptor beta chains from a single sample sequenced in a study of blood T cell repertoires in COVID-19. Measured with immunoSEQ multiplex PCR; TCRdb has only the in-frame clones, and not every one. The sample includes some 130,000 clones, 81% of them seen just once. Material: peripheral blood. The receptors stem from an older woman with active or convalescent COVID-19.

J is TRBJ2-1 and V is TRBV5-4, with a weak D call TRBD1 (6 bases). The CDR3 runs to 15 residues. Germline V CDR1 and CDR2: SGHNT, YYREEE (reference sequence). V lost 1 base to trimming and J lost 4 bases, with 12 bases between them. CDR3 region: CASSLPGQGYNEQFF. CDR3 DNA sequence: TGTGCCAGCAGCTTGCCGGGTCAGGGGTACAATGAGCAGTTCTTC.

The table lists this clone with a few counts. The chain recombines TRBV19 with TRBJ1-1, with a possible D match to TRBD1 (6 bases). V shed 7 bases and J shed 3 bases, with 15 bases lying between them. The germline V gene encodes CDR1 LNHDA and CDR2 SQIVND (reference sequence). CDR3 length equals 14 residues. The CDR3 bases are TGTGCCAGTAAATTACGACAGGATGACACTGAAGCTTTCTTT. It encodes CASKLRQDDTEAFF.

The chain links TRBV7-2 to TRBJ1-2; D might be TRBD1 (6 bases). This CDR3 has 15 amino acids. Germline V lookup: CDR1 SGHTA, CDR2 FQGNSA. Trimming removed 4 bases from V and 8 bases from J, with 20 bases in between. CDR3 in amino acids: CASSYDQGRSGGYTF. DNA for the CDR3: TGTGCCAGCAGCTACGATCAGGGGAGATCGGGGGGCTACACCTTC.

This chain links TRBV7-7 with TRBJ2-5; D gene uncertain. The V and J ends lost 4 bases and 3 bases respectively, with 12 bases between them. The length of the CDR3 is 14 residues. Germline V gene data show CDR1 as SSHAT and CDR2 as FNYEAQ (reference sequence). This CDR3 reads CASSSVGGKETQYF. The CDR3 DNA sequence: TGTGCCAGCAGCTCAGTCGGCGGTAAAGAGACCCAGTACTTC.

This clone was seen a handful of times. This chain connects TRBV6-1 to TRBJ1-2, with no clear D. In germline, CDR1 is MNHNS, CDR2 SASEGT. This CDR3 region has 17 residues. V was shortened by 0 bases and J by 4 bases, with 18 bases between the two germline ends. DNA for the CDR3: TGTGCCAGCAGTGAAGCGGGAAGCGGGAGATCTGGCTATGGCTACACCTTC. Its protein is CASSEAGSGRSGYGYTF.

The rearrangement links TRBV18 to TRBJ2-5; 7 bases are a match to TRBD1. Germline trimming cut 5 bases from V and 3 bases from J; bases unmatched to any gene: 6. Germline lookup yields CDR1 KGHSH and CDR2 LQKENI. The CDR3 consists of 14 residues. The DNA for the CDR3 is TGTGCCAGCTCAGCGACAGGGATCGAAGAGACCCAGTACTTC. Translated: CASSATGIEETQYF.

The chain employs TRBV11-2 and TRBJ2-4; a possible D gene is TRBD1 (6 bases). The germline V and J ends were trimmed by 5 bases and 2 bases, with 10 bases remaining between them. From germline, CDR1 is SGHAT and CDR2 FQNNGV. CDR3 length: 14 amino acids. The CDR3: CASSPTGPKNIQYF. CDR3 DNA: TGTGCCAGCAGCCCTACAGGGCCCAAAAACATTCAGTACTTC.

The V and J genes are TRBV20-1 and TRBJ1-2; weak D call: TRBD1 (5 bases). The germline V gene encodes CDR1 DFQATT and CDR2 SNEGSKA (reference sequence). The CDR3 is 11 residues long. The DNA for the CDR3 is TGCAGGGGAGGGGAGCCGTATGGCTACACCTTC. Amino acids: CRGGEPYGYTF.

The gene calls are TRBV19 and TRBJ2-2, with a tentative D call TRBD1 (5 bases). V was cut by 2 bases and J by 4 bases, with 8 bases left in between. The germline CDR1 and CDR2 sequences are LNHDA and SQIVND (reference sequence). The CDR3 spans 14 residues. The CDR3 protein is CASSISRATGELFF. The CDR3 DNA sequence: TGTGCCAGTAGTATAAGCAGGGCCACCGGGGAGCTGTTTTTT.

The chain combines TRBV7-2 with TRBJ2-6; D possibly corresponds to TRBD1 (6 bases). CDR1 and CDR2 (germline): SGHTA, FQGNSA. The CDR3 has 16 residues. Trimming took off 4 bases at V and 2 bases at J, with 12 bases between the two ends. The CDR3 bases are TGTGCCAGCAGCTCCCAGACAGGACCTGGGGCCAACGTCCTGACTTTC. Protein: CASSSQTGPGANVLTF.

The chain joins TRBV28 to TRBJ1-2, with 8 positions matching TRBD1. CDR1 and CDR2 from the germline V gene are MDHEN and SYDVKM. Trimming cost V 5 bases and J 8 bases; bases outside gene matches: 16. CDR3 length: 16 amino acids. CDR3: CASSMGQARPSGGYTF. Here the CDR3 DNA reads TGTGCCAGCAGTATGGGACAGGCAAGACCGAGCGGAGGCTACACCTTC.

The V gene is TRBV3-1 (or the pseudogene TRBV3-2), the J gene TRBJ1-2; possibly TRBD1 for D (5 bases). V lost 4 bases, J lost 8 bases, and 14 bases lay in between. Germline lookup yields CDR1 LGHDT and CDR2 YNNKEL (reference sequence). The CDR3 is 13 residues long. The CDR3 DNA reads TGTGCCAGCAGCCCCTTTAGGGGTAGGGGCTACACCTTC. As protein: CASSPFRGRGYTF.

The CDR3 nucleotides are TGTGCCAGCAGCGTAGAAGGGCGCGGGGAGACCCAGTACTTC. This translates into CASSVEGRGETQYF. The chain uses TRBV9 and TRBJ2-5; perhaps TRBD2 as D (5 bases). Trimming stripped 0 bases from V and 5 bases from J, with 11 bases between. There are 14 residues in the CDR3. Germline CDR1 reads SGDLS; CDR2 reads YYNGEE. The full variable domain, with the rest looked up from reference TRBV9 and TRBJ2-5, is DSGVTQTPKHLITATGQRVTLRCSPRSGDLSVYWYQQSLDQGLQFLIQYYNGEERAKGNILERFSAQQFPDLHSELNLSSLELGDSALYFCASSVEGRGETQYFGPGTRLLVL.

The chain has TRBV7-8 and TRBJ2-2; D not resolved. Germline V gene lookup returns CDR1 SGHVS and CDR2 FQNEAQ. There are 12 residues in the CDR3. V was pared by 4 bases and J by 4 bases, with 4 bases between. CDR3 sequence (DNA): TGTGCCAGCAGCTCCATCACCGGGGAGCTGTTTTTT. Protein sequence: CASSSITGELFF. Full variable domain (remainder filled in from reference TRBV7-8 and TRBJ2-2): GAGVSQSPRYKVAKRGQDVALRCDPISGHVSLFWYQQALGQGPEFLTYFQNEAQLDKSGLPSDRFFAERPEGSVSTLKIQRTQQEDSAVYLCASSSITGELFFGEGSRLTVL.

In this sample, this clone turned up a few times. The rearrangement uses TRBV7-9 and TRBJ2-3, with a possible D match to TRBD2 (6 bases). CDR3 length equals 15 residues. From germline, CDR1 is SEHNR and CDR2 FQNEAQ (reference sequence). Trimming removed 2 bases from V and 3 bases from J, with 12 bases in between. The CDR3 spells CASSLYAGRTDTQYF. CDR3 sequence (DNA): TGTGCCAGCAGCTTATATGCGGGAAGGACAGATACGCAGTATTTT.

This CDR3 reads CASSRDDRDNSPLHF. Here the CDR3 DNA reads TGTGCCAGCAGTCGAGACGACAGGGATAATTCACCCCTCCACTTT. This chain connects TRBV21-1 to TRBJ1-6; TRBD1 reflects the table's D call only, with no check against the DNA. TRBV21-1 is annotated as a pseudogene. The length of the CDR3 is 15 residues.

The chain has TRBV11-1 and TRBJ1-6, with TRBD1 matching 7 bases. Germline V gene sequence: CDR1 SGHAT, CDR2 FQDESV (reference sequence). Trimming cost V 1 base and J 9 bases; bases outside gene matches: 6. There are 15 residues in the CDR3. In DNA, the CDR3 is TGTGCCAGCAGCTTAGACGTGACAGGGAGTTCACCCCTCCACTTT. It translates to CASSLDVTGSSPLHF.

The rearrangement links TRBV28 to TRBJ2-7, with TRBD2 matching 7 bases. Germline CDR1 MDHEN, CDR2 SYDVKM. This CDR3 has 14 amino acids. V gave up 3 bases and J gave up 3 bases; unmatched junction bases: 5. CDR3 loop: CASSFLAENYEQYF. The CDR3 DNA is TGTGCCAGCAGTTTTCTAGCGGAAAACTACGAGCAGTACTTC.

This rearrangement joins TRBV5-1 to TRBJ2-1; TRBD2 matches 10 bases. This CDR3 contains 15 residues. J gave up 9 bases and V 2 bases, and 8 bases lay outside the gene matches. Per germline, CDR1 SGHRS and CDR2 YFSETQ. Here the CDR3 DNA reads TGCGCCAGCAGCTTCCTAGCGGGGGTCGCCGGTGAGCAGTTCTTC. Amino acid sequence: CASSFLAGVAGEQFF. Full variable domain (remainder filled in from reference TRBV5-1 and TRBJ2-1): KAGVTQTPRYLIKTRGQQVTLSCSPISGHRSVSWYQQTPGQGLQFLFEYFSETQRNKGNFPGRFSGRQFSNSRSEMNVSTLELGDSALYLCASSFLAGVAGEQFFGPGTRLTVL.

This clone was seen more than once but under ten times. V and J are TRBV14 and TRBJ1-2; D is perhaps TRBD1 (6 bases). CDR1 is SGHDN, CDR2 FVKESK, per germline. Trimming took 6 bases from V and 2 from J, leaving 13 bases between them. This CDR3 contains 14 residues. The CDR3 region is CASRPTGNNYGYTF. In DNA, the CDR3 is TGTGCCAGCAGGCCCACAGGGAACAACTATGGCTACACCTTC.

This chain uses TRBV4-1 with TRBJ2-2; 10 nucleotides agree with TRBD1. Germline V gene sequence: CDR1 MGHRA, CDR2 YSYEKL. With V trimmed by 3 bases and J by 7 bases, 8 bases remained unmatched. The CDR3 runs to 16 residues. The CDR3 region is CASSQGLTGGIGELFF. Written as DNA, the CDR3 is TGCGCCAGCAGCCAGGGGTTGACAGGGGGCATCGGGGAGCTGTTTTTT.